Following are 25 T cell receptor beta chains from one sample sequenced in a study of T cells after yellow fever vaccination. In TCRdb, the 5' RACE reads were re-called with MiXCR into one record per CDR3 protein. This table holds 350,000 to 450,000 distinct CDR3 sequences, 18% found once. Sequenced here: PBMCs, sampled before the yellow fever booster vaccination. The receptors were sampled from a man aged 18 to 30 who received the YFV17D yellow fever vaccine.

This clonotype has only a few counts. The CDR3 DNA reads TGCAGTGCTAGTCCCACAGAGTCCTACGAGCAGTACTTC. It translates to CSASPTESYEQYF. The rearrangement uses TRBV20-1 and TRBJ2-7; D unclear. The CDR3 loop spans 13 amino acids. The germline V gene encodes CDR1 DFQATT and CDR2 SNEGSKA (reference sequence). V was cut by 3 bases and J by 1 base, with 10 bases left in between.

This clonotype has only a few counts. The genes are TRBV6-5 and TRBJ2-7; the D call may be TRBD1 or TRBD2 (6 bases each). This CDR3 has 12 residues. V dropped 6 bases and J dropped 6 bases, with 12 bases sitting between them. CDR1 MNHEY and CDR2 SVGAGI come from the germline V gene. The CDR3: CASRGRGGEQYF. The CDR3 DNA is TGTGCCAGCAGGGGCAGGGGAGGCGAGCAGTACTTC.

The rearrangement joins TRBV7-9 to TRBJ2-7, with a possible D match to TRBD2 (6 bases). Germline V gives CDR1 SEHNR, CDR2 FQNEAQ (reference sequence). V was pared by 5 bases and J by 5 bases, with 16 bases between. The CDR3 contains 14 residues. The CDR3 protein is CASSPRLGSDEQYF. In DNA form, the CDR3 reads TGTGCCAGCAGCCCCCGCCTCGGGAGCGACGAGCAGTACTTC.

The chain links TRBV12-3 or TRBV12-4 to TRBJ2-1; possible D gene TRBD1, 6 bases. The CDR3 is 14 residues long. V lost 4 bases and J lost 6, with 13 bases in between. This chain's CDR3 is CASSWAGDSNEQFF. Here the CDR3 DNA reads TGTGCCAGCAGTTGGGCAGGGGATAGCAATGAGCAGTTCTTC.

This chain uses TRBV24-1 with TRBJ2-5; D is possibly TRBD1 (6 bases). CDR3 length equals 14 residues. The V end lost 8 bases, the J end lost 4 bases, and 16 bases lay between the germline ends. The germline gives CDR1 KGHDR, CDR2 SFDVKD. The CDR3 spells CATTSRQVVETQYF. The CDR3 nucleotides read TGTGCCACCACCTCGAGACAGGTGGTAGAGACCCAGTACTTC.

This clonotype was seen repeatedly, ten times or more. A read error may account for a junction end that differs from germline. The chain carries TRBV5-1 and TRBJ1-3; D is unresolved. The CDR3 covers 12 residues. In germline, CDR1 is SGHRS, CDR2 YFSETQ. CDR3 in amino acids: CASSFPGNTIYF. CDR3 in DNA: TGTGCCAGCAGCTTTCCAGGAAACACCATATATTTT. The full variable domain, with the rest looked up from reference TRBV5-1 and TRBJ1-3, is KAGVTQTPRYLIKTRGQQVTLSCSPISGHRSVSWYQQTPGQGLQFLFEYFSETQRNKGNFPGRFSGRQFSNSRSEMNVSTLELGDSALYLCASSFPGNTIYFGEGSWLTVV.

This clonotype was detected a few times. The rearrangement joins TRBV5-1 to TRBJ2-3; tentatively, D is TRBD1 or TRBD2 (6 bases each). Germline V gene lookup returns CDR1 SGHRS and CDR2 YFSETQ. There are 16 residues in the CDR3. The V end lost 0 bases, the J end lost 2 bases, and 13 bases lay between the germline ends. CDR3 nucleotides: TGCGCCAGCAGCTTGGGGTCGAGGGGGGACACAGATACGCAGTATTTT. This encodes CASSLGSRGDTDTQYF.

This clonotype was detected a few times. The chain links TRBV20-1 to TRBJ1-1; D ambiguous. V dropped 3 bases and J dropped 1 base, with 9 bases sitting between them. Germline CDR1 is DFQATT and CDR2 is SNEGSKA (reference sequence). The CDR3 has 13 residues. The CDR3 loop is CSARPWSNTEAFF. As DNA, the CDR3 is TGCAGTGCTAGGCCCTGGTCGAACACTGAAGCTTTCTTT.

This clonotype has only a few counts. The V and J genes are TRBV10-3 and TRBJ1-2; a possible D gene is TRBD1 (5 bases). Deletions cut 7 bases from V and 2 bases from J, with 11 bases between. Germline-derived CDR1 and CDR2 are ENHRY and SYGVKD. The CDR3 totals 13 residues. The CDR3 nucleotides read TGTGCCATCACCCGGGACGCCAACTATGGCTACACCTTC. It yields the protein CAITRDANYGYTF.

This chain connects TRBV5-1 to TRBJ2-2; D remains ambiguous. V gave up 1 base and J gave up 3 bases, with 10 bases separating them. This CDR3 contains 15 residues. CDR1 SGHRS and CDR2 YFSETQ come from the germline V gene. As DNA, the CDR3 is TGCGCCAGCAGCTTGATTCCCTCGGACACCGGGGAGCTGTTTTTT. Its protein is CASSLIPSDTGELFF.

The gene calls are TRBV5-6 and TRBJ2-6; the match to TRBD1 covers 7 bases. The CDR3 runs 16 residues. After removal of 5 bases from V and 2 bases from J, the junction contained 7 bases not matched to a gene. CDR1 and CDR2 from the germline V gene are SGHDT and YYEEEE. The CDR3 DNA reads TGTGCCAGCAGACGACAGGGTCCCACTGGGGCCAACGTCCTGACTTTC. Translated, it gives CASRRQGPTGANVLTF. The full variable domain, with the rest looked up from reference TRBV5-6 and TRBJ2-6, is DAGVTQSPTHLIKTRGQQVTLRCSPKSGHDTVSWYQQALGQGPQFIFQYYEEEERQRGNFPDRFSGHQFPNYSSELNVNALLLGDSALYLCASRRQGPTGANVLTFGAGSRLTVL.

This clonotype was picked up one time. J is TRBJ2-1 and V is TRBV4-1; 10 bases agree with TRBD1. V gave up 4 bases and J gave up 6 bases; unmatched junction bases: 6. Looked up from germline, CDR1 is MGHRA and CDR2 is YSYEKL. This CDR3 is built from 15 residues. The CDR3 sequence: CASSRPGQGFNEQFF. In nucleotides, the CDR3 is TGCGCCAGCAGCCGACCGGGACAGGGGTTCAATGAGCAGTTCTTC.

There are a few counts of this clonotype. CDR3 protein: CASSPPYAEQYF. In DNA, the CDR3 is TGTGCCAGCAGCCCCCCGTACGCCGAGCAGTACTTC. V is TRBV7-9 and J is TRBJ2-7; D not certain. The V end was cut by 5 bases, the J end by 6 bases, with 11 bases between. The CDR3 sequence is 12 residues long. Germline V gene lookup returns CDR1 SEHNR and CDR2 FQNEAQ (reference sequence).

Written as DNA, the CDR3 is TGTGCCAGCAGCCCAGTTTTGCCAAGCCGGACTCAAGGGGCGAACACTGAAGCTTTCTTT. It specifies CASSPVLPSRTQGANTEAFF. The rearrangement links TRBV7-9 to TRBJ1-1, with D perhaps matching TRBD1 (5 bases). CDR3 length equals 20 residues. Germline V CDR1 and CDR2: SEHNR, FQNEAQ (reference sequence). The V end was cut by 5 bases, the J end by 1 base, with 29 bases between.

This CDR3 is CASSTRQGVDGELFF. CDR3 DNA sequence: TGTGCCAGCAGCACTCGACAGGGGGTCGACGGGGAGCTGTTTTTT. V and J are TRBV7-2 and TRBJ2-2; 9 bases align to TRBD1. Trimming cost V 5 bases and J 7 bases; bases outside gene matches: 8. The CDR3 contains 15 residues. Germline loops: CDR1 SGHTA, CDR2 FQGNSA.

This clonotype has only a few counts. V usage is TRBV5-1 and J usage is TRBJ1-1; TRBD1 might be the D (5 bases). Trimming shortened V by 7 bases and J by 1 base, and 11 bases separated the two germline ends. The CDR3 runs 13 residues. CDR1 is SGHRS, CDR2 YFSETQ, per germline. The CDR3 DNA is TGCGCCAGCTCGACCGGACAGAACACTGAAGCTTTCTTT. It specifies CASSTGQNTEAFF.

This chain uses TRBV7-9 with TRBJ1-1, with D tentatively TRBD1 (6 bases). V was clipped by 5 bases and J by 3 bases, with 13 bases between them. CDR1 SEHNR and CDR2 FQNEAQ come from the germline V gene (reference sequence). The CDR3 sequence is 14 residues long. The CDR3 DNA reads TGTGCCAGCAGCCCTGGGGACACACACACTGAAGCTTTCTTT. This translates into CASSPGDTHTEAFF.

The gene calls are TRBV4-2 and TRBJ2-4; 9 nucleotides align to TRBD2. This CDR3 spans 17 amino acids. Germline assignment: CDR1 LGHNA and CDR2 YNFKEQ. V was clipped by 1 base and J by 1 base; unmatched bases: 5. The CDR3 DNA reads TGTGCCAGCAGCCAAGTCCTAGCGGGGATGGCCAAAAACATTCAGTACTTC. As protein: CASSQVLAGMAKNIQYF.

The CDR3 region has the DNA TGTGCCAGCAGCGTAGGGCAGGGAGTGGATGGCTACACCTTC. Translated, it gives CASSVGQGVDGYTF. V gene TRBV9 combines with J gene TRBJ1-2; a possible D gene is TRBD1 (5 bases). CDR1 is SGDLS and CDR2 is YYNGEE in the germline V gene. V lost 0 bases and J lost 6, with 12 bases in between. CDR3 size: 14 residues.

This clonotype was recorded many times. The chain has TRBV20-1 and TRBJ1-2; D is unclear. The V end was cut by 2 bases, the J end by 8 bases, with 15 bases between. Germline assignment: CDR1 DFQATT and CDR2 SNEGSKA (reference sequence). The CDR3 loop spans 13 amino acids. CDR3 protein: CSARTRTGEGYTF. CDR3 nucleotides: TGCAGTGCTAGAACCCGGACTGGAGAGGGCTACACCTTC.

The rearrangement uses TRBV20-1 and TRBJ2-3; D is possibly TRBD1 or TRBD2 (6 bases each). V dropped 5 bases and J dropped 5 bases, with 20 bases sitting between them. The CDR3 covers 15 residues. Germline CDR1 and CDR2: DFQATT and SNEGSKA (reference sequence). The CDR3 loop reads CSADRRGGSGDTQYF. In DNA form, the CDR3 reads TGCAGTGCTGATCGGAGAGGGGGGAGCGGAGATACGCAGTATTTT.

This chain joins TRBV20-1 and TRBJ1-4; D gene ambiguous. The length of the CDR3 is 14 residues. The germline V gene encodes CDR1 DFQATT and CDR2 SNEGSKA (reference sequence). Trimming stripped 3 bases from V and 7 bases from J, with 15 bases between. The chain's CDR3 is CSASNTPMGEKLFF. The CDR3 DNA reads as TGCAGTGCTAGTAACACCCCGATGGGTGAAAAACTGTTTTTT.

The chain recombines TRBV6-5 with TRBJ1-5; D is unresolved. This CDR3 contains 20 residues. The germline V gene encodes CDR1 MNHEY and CDR2 SVGAGI. With 6 bases removed from V and 0 bases from J, the gap between germline ends came to 27 bases. The CDR3 sequence is CASSYGSRGLSHYSNQPQHF. The CDR3 region has the DNA TGTGCCAGCAGCTACGGATCAAGAGGGCTAAGTCACTATAGCAATCAGCCCCAGCATTTT.

The chain is built from TRBV20-1 and TRBJ2-5, with 11 nucleotides matching TRBD2. The germline CDR1 and CDR2 sequences are DFQATT and SNEGSKA (reference sequence). The CDR3 runs to 15 residues. V lost 3 bases, J lost 5 bases, and 8 bases stayed unmatched. DNA for the CDR3: TGCAGTGCTAGGAAGGGACTAGCGGTCCAGGAGACCCAGTACTTC. Protein sequence: CSARKGLAVQETQYF.

This clonotype has more than one count but fewer than ten. The chain employs TRBV7-2 and TRBJ2-5; D is unresolved. V lost 5 bases and J 7 bases, leaving 11 bases between the germline ends. The CDR3 has 12 amino acids. The germline V gene encodes CDR1 SGHTA and CDR2 FQGNSA. This chain's CDR3 is CASSQTAGTQYF. Written as DNA, the CDR3 is TGTGCCAGCAGCCAGACCGCCGGGACCCAGTACTTC.